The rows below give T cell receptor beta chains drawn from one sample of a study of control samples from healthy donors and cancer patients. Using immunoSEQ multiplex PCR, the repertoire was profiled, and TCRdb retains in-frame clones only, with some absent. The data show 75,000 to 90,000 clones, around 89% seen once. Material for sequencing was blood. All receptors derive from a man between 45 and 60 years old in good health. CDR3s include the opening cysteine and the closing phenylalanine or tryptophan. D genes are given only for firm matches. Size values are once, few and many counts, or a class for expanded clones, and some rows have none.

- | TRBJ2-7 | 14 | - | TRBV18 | CASSGAGLVYEQYF | TGTGCCAGCTCAGGGGCGGGGTTGGTTTACGAGCAGTACTTC
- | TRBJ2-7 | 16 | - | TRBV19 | CASSTIGLPGGYEQYF | TGTGCCAGTAGTACCATTGGACTCCCTGGGGGGTACGAGCAGTACTTC
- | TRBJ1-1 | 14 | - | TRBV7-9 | CASSLPGGDTEAFF | TGTGCCAGCAGCTTACCCGGGGGGGACACTGAAGCTTTCTTT
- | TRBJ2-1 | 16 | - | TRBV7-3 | CASSLRGRTTYNEQFF | TGTGCCAGCAGCTTACGGGGCAGGACCACCTACAATGAGCAGTTCTTC
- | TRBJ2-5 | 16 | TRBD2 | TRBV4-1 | CASSQRSGGAGETQYF | TGCGCCAGCAGCCAACGAAGCGGGGGGGCGGGTGAGACCCAGTACTTC
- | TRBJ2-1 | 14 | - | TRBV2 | CASSVVRTYNEQFF | TGTGCCAGCAGTGTTGTCAGGACCTACAATGAGCAGTTCTTC
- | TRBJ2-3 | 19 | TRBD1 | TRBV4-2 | CASSEVASGGWAGTDTQYF | TGTGCCAGCTCCGAGGTGGCTTCAGGGGGCTGGGCGGGCACAGATACGCAGTATTTT
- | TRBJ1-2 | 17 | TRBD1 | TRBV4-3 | CASSPTRTGGMIGGYTF | TGCGCCAGCAGCCCTACCCGGACAGGGGGCATGATTGGCGGCTACACCTTC
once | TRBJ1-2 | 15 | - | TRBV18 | CASSPGGDLHYGYTF | TGTGCCAGCTCACCAGGGGGCGACCTCCACTATGGCTACACCTTC
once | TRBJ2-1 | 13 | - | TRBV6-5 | CAISGPPYNEQFF | TGTGCCATAAGTGGCCCCCCCTACAATGAGCAGTTCTTC
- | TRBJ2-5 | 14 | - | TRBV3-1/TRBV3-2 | CASSQGRQKETQYF | TGTGCCAGCAGCCAGGGGAGGCAGAAGGAGACCCAGTACTTC
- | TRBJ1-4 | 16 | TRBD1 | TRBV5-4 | CASSLAAGGSNEKLFF | TGTGCCAGCAGCTTGGCCGCAGGGGGATCTAATGAAAAACTGTTTTTT
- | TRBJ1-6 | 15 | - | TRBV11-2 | CASSLVGQVNSPLHF | TGTGCCAGCAGCTTAGTCGGGCAGGTTAATTCACCCCTCCACTTT
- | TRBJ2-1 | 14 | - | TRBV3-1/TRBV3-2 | CASMRGRGYNEQFF | TGTGCCAGCATGAGGGGCAGGGGCTACAATGAGCAGTTCTTC
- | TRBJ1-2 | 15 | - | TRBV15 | CATSSRRDTKYGYTF | TGTGCCACCAGCAGCCGACGGGACACCAAGTATGGCTACACCTTC
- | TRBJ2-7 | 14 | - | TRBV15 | CATSRATGSYEQYF | TGTGCCACCAGCAGAGCGACAGGAAGCTACGAGCAGTACTTC
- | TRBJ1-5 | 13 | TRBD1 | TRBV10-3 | CAIGQDRDQPQHF | TGTGCCATCGGCCAGGACAGGGACCAGCCCCAGCATTTT
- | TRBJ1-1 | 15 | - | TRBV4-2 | CASSQWTAWNTEAFF | TGTGCCAGCAGCCAATGGACGGCTTGGAACACTGAAGCTTTCTTT
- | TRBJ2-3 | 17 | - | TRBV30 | CAWSAGIKQDFTDTQYF | TGTGCCTGGAGTGCGGGGATTAAACAGGATTTCACAGATACGCAGTATTTT
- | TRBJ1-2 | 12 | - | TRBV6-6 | CASDTGNYGYTF | TGTGCCAGCGACACAGGGAACTATGGCTACACCTTC
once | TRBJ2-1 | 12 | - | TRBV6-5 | CASASAFNEQFF | TGTGCCAGCGCTTCGGCCTTCAATGAGCAGTTCTTC
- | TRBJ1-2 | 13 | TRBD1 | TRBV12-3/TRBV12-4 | CASSTGTAWGYTF | TGTGCCAGCAGTACCGGGACAGCCTGGGGCTACACCTTC
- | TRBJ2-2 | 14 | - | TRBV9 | CASGVGPDTGELFF | TGTGCCAGCGGGGTGGGGCCAGACACCGGGGAGCTGTTTTTT
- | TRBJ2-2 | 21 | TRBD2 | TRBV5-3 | CARSLVRTSGRNPIGTGELFF | TGTGCCAGAAGCTTGGTGAGGACTAGCGGGAGGAACCCCATAGGGACCGGGGAGCTGTTTTTT
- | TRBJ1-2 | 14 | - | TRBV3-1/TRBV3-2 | CASRPRESGSGYTF | TGTGCCAGCCGACCCCGGGAATCTGGAAGTGGCTACACCTTC
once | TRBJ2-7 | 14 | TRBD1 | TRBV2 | CASLSGTGLYEQYF | TGTGCCTCCTTATCCGGGACAGGGCTCTACGAGCAGTACTTC
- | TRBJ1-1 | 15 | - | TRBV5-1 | CASSWKQGVATEAFF | TGCGCCAGCAGCTGGAAACAGGGTGTGGCGACTGAAGCTTTCTTT
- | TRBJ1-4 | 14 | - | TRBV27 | CASSSRAAGGKLFF | TGTGCCAGCAGTTCCCGGGCCGCGGGGGGAAAACTGTTTTTT
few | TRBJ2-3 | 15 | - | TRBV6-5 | CASRDLWTALNTQYF | TGTGCCAGCAGGGACCTTTGGACTGCCCTAAATACGCAGTATTTT
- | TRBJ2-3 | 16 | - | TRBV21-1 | CASSKAPGEGSVSQYF | TGTGCCAGCAGCAAAGCGCCGGGGGAGGGGAGCGTTTCGCAGTATTTT
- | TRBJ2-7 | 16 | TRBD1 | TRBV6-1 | CASSELQGATAYEQYF | TGTGCCAGCAGCGAACTACAGGGGGCGACGGCCTACGAGCAGTACTTC
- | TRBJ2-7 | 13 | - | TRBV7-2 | CASSLAGGHEQYF | TGTGCCAGCAGCTTAGCGGGCGGTCACGAGCAGTACTTC
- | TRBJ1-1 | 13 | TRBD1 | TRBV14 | CASSQWTGAEAFF | TGTGCCAGCAGCCAATGGACAGGGGCTGAAGCTTTCTTT
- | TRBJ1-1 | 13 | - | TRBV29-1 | CSALRGVNTEAFF | TGCAGCGCCCTAAGGGGAGTCAACACTGAAGCTTTCTTT
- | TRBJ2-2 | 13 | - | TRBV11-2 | CASRYRDTGELFF | TGTGCCAGCAGGTACAGGGATACCGGGGAGCTGTTTTTT
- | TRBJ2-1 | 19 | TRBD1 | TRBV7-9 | CASSPGTGVPSGSYNEQFF | TGTGCCAGCAGCCCCGGGACAGGGGTCCCGAGCGGATCATACAATGAGCAGTTCTTC
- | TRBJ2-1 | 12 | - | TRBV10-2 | CASSLGAGEQFF | TGCGCCAGCAGTCTTGGGGCGGGGGAGCAGTTCTTC